A single sample is the source of the 19 T cell receptor beta chains below, sequenced in a study of shared clonotypes between healthy human individuals. Libraries were prepared by immunoSEQ multiplex PCR; TCRdb keeps only in-frame clonotypes and omits some of them. The sample includes more than 2,000,000 clones, 90% to 95% of them seen just once. Sequenced: naive CD4+ T cells from PBMCs. Indicated subset: CD45RA+ positively selected. All receptors derive from a man between 18 and 29 years old in good health. Some clones in this sample may be carry-over from other donors' samples.

J is TRBJ1-1 and V is TRBV5-4, with a weak D call TRBD1 (6 bases). Between the trimmed V and J ends, which lost 3 bases and 10 bases, there was a span of 13 bases. Germline loops: CDR1 SGHNT, CDR2 YYREEE (reference sequence). This CDR3 region has 12 residues. Here the CDR3 reads CASSSDDRRAFF. CDR3 DNA: TGTGCCAGCAGCTCGGACGACAGGAGAGCTTTCTTT.

The genes are TRBV23-1 and TRBJ2-2, with D uncertain. TRBV23-1 counts as an open reading frame of uncertain function. The CDR3 is made up of 17 amino acids. V was clipped by 0 bases and J by 0 bases, with 11 bases between them. CDR3 protein: CASSQSPPKANTGELFF. The CDR3 nucleotides are TGCGCCAGCAGTCAATCCCCGCCGAAGGCGAACACCGGGGAGCTGTTTTTT.

The V and J genes are TRBV7-9 and TRBJ2-2; the match to TRBD2 covers 16 bases. The trim removed 5 bases at V and 4 bases at J, leaving 7 bases unmatched. Germline loops: CDR1 SEHNR, CDR2 FQNEAQ (reference sequence). The CDR3 loop spans 18 amino acids. The CDR3 DNA sequence: TGTGCCAGCAGCACGGGACTAGCGGGAGGGCCGAGCACCGGGGAGCTGTTTTTT. The encoded protein is CASSTGLAGGPSTGELFF.

The rearrangement joins TRBV18 to TRBJ1-5; 8 bases are shared with TRBD1. The V segment lost 3 bases and the J segment 7 bases; nucleotides outside the gene matches: 5. Germline V CDR1 and CDR2: KGHSH, LQKENI. The CDR3 is 14 amino acids. The DNA for the CDR3 is TGTGCCAGCTCACCCGCAGGGGGCCGCCAGCCCCAGCATTTT. It yields the protein CASSPAGGRQPQHF.

The chain recombines TRBV28 with TRBJ1-2; the D is unclear. Germline V gene sequence: CDR1 MDHEN, CDR2 SYDVKM. The CDR3 runs to 14 residues. The V gene lost 4 bases and the J gene lost 5 bases, with 14 bases spanning the gap. The CDR3 DNA sequence: TGTGCCAGCAGTTCCTTGGACTGGAGGTATGGCTACACCTTC. This sequence encodes CASSSLDWRYGYTF.

V gene TRBV9 combines with J gene TRBJ2-2; D not resolved. The germline V and J ends were trimmed by 4 bases and 6 bases, with 10 bases remaining between them. Per the germline V gene, CDR1 is SGDLS and CDR2 is YYNGEE. The CDR3 is 13 residues long. CDR3 sequence: CASSLGQPGELFF. DNA of the CDR3: TGTGCCAGCAGCCTAGGGCAGCCCGGGGAGCTGTTTTTT.

The chain combines TRBV6-6 with TRBJ2-1, with D possibly being TRBD2 (6 bases). Germline V gene lookup returns CDR1 MNHNY and CDR2 SVGAGI (reference sequence). V lost 2 bases to trimming and J lost 9 bases, with 17 bases between them. The CDR3 has 15 residues. CDR3 residues: CASSYGGTSGGEQFF. CDR3 nucleotide sequence: TGTGCCAGCAGTTACGGCGGGACGTCGGGCGGTGAGCAGTTCTTC.

This chain links TRBV28 with TRBJ1-1, with D possibly being TRBD1 (5 bases). Deletions cut 7 bases from V and 6 bases from J, with 15 bases between. The CDR3 contains 13 residues. Per the germline V gene, CDR1 is MDHEN and CDR2 is SYDVKM. This CDR3 reads CASTPPGIAEAFF. The CDR3 coding sequence is TGTGCCAGCACCCCGCCAGGGATCGCTGAAGCTTTCTTT.

This clone has only a few counts. This chain joins TRBV4-2 and TRBJ1-2; D call uncertain. CDR3 length: 13 amino acids. V lost 0 bases and J lost 8, with 10 bases in between. The germline V gene encodes CDR1 LGHNA and CDR2 YNFKEQ. The CDR3 nucleotides read TGTGCCAGCAGCCAAGACTGGGTAGACGGCTACACCTTC. Amino acid sequence: CASSQDWVDGYTF.

This rearrangement joins TRBV5-1 to TRBJ1-1; D gene unclear. V was shortened by 4 bases and J by 1 base, with 14 bases between the two germline ends. Germline V CDR1 and CDR2: SGHRS, YFSETQ. The CDR3 contains 15 residues. The CDR3 spells CASSQADGRNTEAFF. In nucleotides, the CDR3 is TGCGCCAGCAGCCAAGCCGACGGTAGGAACACTGAAGCTTTCTTT. The whole variable domain, filled in from reference TRBV5-1 and TRBJ1-1, reads KAGVTQTPRYLIKTRGQQVTLSCSPISGHRSVSWYQQTPGQGLQFLFEYFSETQRNKGNFPGRFSGRQFSNSRSEMNVSTLELGDSALYLCASSQADGRNTEAFFGQGTRLTVV.

The chain employs TRBV27 and TRBJ2-5, with TRBD2 as a possible D gene (5 bases). CDR1 is MNHEY and CDR2 is SMNVEV in the germline V gene (reference sequence). The V end lost 5 bases, the J end lost 4 bases, and 17 bases lay between the germline ends. CDR3 length equals 15 residues. The CDR3 DNA is TGTGCCAGCAGTCCACCTGGGAGCGGCACAGAGACCCAGTACTTC. Amino acids: CASSPPGSGTETQYF.

V and J are TRBV4-2 and TRBJ2-7; D could derive from TRBD1 or TRBD2 (5 bases each). V was shortened by 1 base and J by 2 bases, with 6 bases between the two germline ends. The CDR3 is 13 amino acids. Germline V gene sequence: CDR1 LGHNA, CDR2 YNFKEQ. CDR3 protein: CASSQVGAYEQYF. In nucleotides, the CDR3 is TGTGCCAGCAGCCAAGTGGGGGCCTACGAGCAGTACTTC.

V gene TRBV14 combines with J gene TRBJ2-7; 8 nucleotides agree with TRBD2. Per germline, CDR1 SGHDN and CDR2 FVKESK. This CDR3 is built from 15 residues. The trim removed 4 bases at V and 5 bases at J, leaving 10 bases unmatched. This CDR3 reads CASSLKWSGSDEQYF. The CDR3 bases are TGTGCCAGCAGCCTTAAATGGAGCGGGAGCGACGAGCAGTACTTC.

The chain uses TRBV9 and TRBJ2-1, with TRBD2 identical over 9 bases. V lost 3 bases, J lost 6 bases, and 7 bases stayed unmatched. The length of the CDR3 is 15 residues. CDR1 is SGDLS, CDR2 YYNGEE, per germline. The CDR3 is CASSAAAGGVNEQFF. As DNA, the CDR3 is TGTGCCAGCAGCGCTGCGGCGGGAGGGGTCAATGAGCAGTTCTTC.

V usage is TRBV5-4 and J usage is TRBJ1-2; maybe TRBD1 (5 bases). Germline-derived CDR1 and CDR2 are SGHNT and YYREEE (reference sequence). The CDR3 is 13 amino acids. V lost 6 bases and J lost 4, with 13 bases in between. The CDR3 here is CASTPGGTYGYTF. The CDR3 DNA reads as TGTGCCAGCACCCCGGGGGGGACCTATGGCTACACCTTC.

The J gene is TRBJ2-7, the V gene TRBV13, with D possibly TRBD2 on 5 matching bases. V dropped 5 bases and J dropped 2 bases, with 16 bases sitting between them. Germline CDR1 PRHDT, CDR2 FYEKMQ (reference sequence). This CDR3 has 15 residues. CDR3 sequence: CASSPQGGRTYEQYF. The DNA of the CDR3 is TGTGCCAGCAGCCCCCAAGGCGGGCGAACCTACGAGCAGTACTTC.

In regard to this clone: The identical CDR3 is also encoded by other nucleotide sequences in the sample. V is TRBV5-1 and J is TRBJ2-7; the D call may be TRBD1 or TRBD2 (5 bases each). CDR3 length equals 14 residues. The V gene's germline CDR1 is SGHRS and CDR2 YFSETQ. V gave up 5 bases and J gave up 0 bases, with 12 bases separating them. The CDR3 loop is CASSRGASSYEQYF. For the CDR3, the DNA is TGCGCCAGCAGTAGAGGGGCTAGCTCCTACGAGCAGTACTTC.

The V call is TRBV28, the J call TRBJ2-5; either TRBD1 or TRBD2 may supply D (5 bases each). There are 17 residues in the CDR3. V lost 0 bases and J 2 bases, leaving 16 bases between the germline ends. Looked up from germline, CDR1 is MDHEN and CDR2 is SYDVKM. CDR3 nucleotide sequence: TGTGCCAGCAGTTTATGGGTATTGGGACGGAAACAAGAGACCCAGTACTTC. Protein product: CASSLWVLGRKQETQYF.

The rearrangement links TRBV5-6 to TRBJ2-5; TRBD1 agrees at 9 bases. Germline CDR1 and CDR2: SGHDT and YYEEEE. The CDR3 has 15 amino acids. Losses at the gene ends were 4 bases for V and 5 bases for J; bases not matched to a gene: 9. CDR3 amino acids: CASSLPGQGTETQYF. The CDR3 region has the DNA TGTGCCAGCAGCCTTCCGGGACAGGGAACGGAGACCCAGTACTTC.